This TCR beta chain derives from a study of T cell repertoires in cytomegalovirus infection. The wider study: Indications of both CMV infection and matching HLA type were provided by public TCR beta signatures.

Looked up from germline, CDR1 is GTSNPN and CDR2 is SVGIG (reference sequence). Between the trimmed V and J ends, which lost 1 base and 8 bases, there was a span of 12 bases. This CDR3 is 14 amino acids long. TCRdb recomputed calls from the reads with MiXCR, one row per CDR3 protein. The data hold about 740,000 distinct CDR3 sequences, with 35% observed a single time. In its sample, this clonotype was seen a few times. Its antigen is not known. Overall study findings and caveats: The response measured ex vivo was dominated by TCR beta clonotypes (HLA-C-restricted and CMV-specific). Cumulative public TCR beta family frequency identified CMV carriers with the relevant HLA.

The receptor was derived from a human donor in good health (CMV status not recorded). Some clones in this sample may be carry-over from other donors' samples. The sequenced material came from PBMCs. The V gene is TRBV30, the J gene TRBJ1-6; D gene ambiguous. CDR3 loop: CAWSGLEEDSPLHF. Written as DNA, the CDR3 is TGTGCCTGGAGTGGTCTGGAAGAGGATTCACCCCTCCACTTT.